The 20 T cell receptor beta chains below were found in one sample sequenced in a study of cytomegalovirus exposure and HLA in healthy donors. The study ran its PCR with 60 Vbeta and 13 Jbeta primers. Sequencing used immunoSEQ multiplex PCR; TCRdb keeps in-frame clones, though not all of them. The table records 150,000 to 200,000 clones, more than 65% of them present only once. Material: PBMCs. These receptors originate from a woman in her 30s in good health and CMV-seropositive.

The gene calls are TRBV28 and TRBJ1-1; D is uncertain. The CDR3 length is 13 residues. Germline CDR1 is MDHEN and CDR2 is SYDVKM. Trimming left V 6 bases short and J 6 bases short, with 14 bases between. CDR3 nucleotides: TGTGCCAGCAGGATGACTGGGAGGGCTGAAGCTTTCTTT. Protein: CASRMTGRAEAFF.

The chain has TRBV5-6 and TRBJ1-5, with D maybe TRBD1 (5 bases). The germline V and J ends were trimmed by 4 bases and 2 bases, with 16 bases remaining between them. There are 16 residues in the CDR3. Germline V lookup: CDR1 SGHDT, CDR2 YYEEEE. CDR3 DNA sequence: TGTGCCAGCAGCCTCAGGGTTGGGGTTGGCAATCAGCCCCAGCATTTT. Translating it yields CASSLRVGVGNQPQHF.

This clone was detected a few times. This chain uses TRBV19 with TRBJ1-4; tentative D call: TRBD1 (5 bases). The V end was cut by 7 bases, the J end by 5 bases, with 11 bases between. Germline V gene lookup returns CDR1 LNHDA and CDR2 SQIVND (reference sequence). The CDR3 spans 13 residues. The CDR3: CASMGQSNEKLFF. The CDR3 DNA reads TGTGCCAGTATGGGGCAGAGCAATGAAAAACTGTTTTTT.

V gene TRBV2 combines with J gene TRBJ1-4; maybe TRBD1 (5 bases). From germline, CDR1 is SNHLY and CDR2 FYNNEI. The CDR3 is made up of 15 amino acids. Trimming cost V 6 bases and J 8 bases, with 19 bases left between them. CDR3 amino acids: CASRSDSLTTEKLFF. DNA of the CDR3: TGTGCCAGCAGATCAGACAGCCTTACTACGGAAAAACTGTTTTTT.

This clone has just a few counts. The same CDR3 is also encoded by other DNA sequences in this sample. V gene TRBV5-1 combines with J gene TRBJ1-3; no firm D call. The CDR3 runs 15 residues. Deletions cut 0 bases from V and 0 bases from J, with 7 bases between. Germline V gene lookup returns CDR1 SGHRS and CDR2 YFSETQ. CDR3 sequence reads: CASSLAPGSGNTIYF. In nucleotides, the CDR3 is TGCGCCAGCAGCTTGGCGCCGGGCTCTGGAAACACCATATATTTT.

This clone was observed once. This chain joins TRBV19 and TRBJ1-1; maybe TRBD1 (6 bases). The length of the CDR3 is 12 residues. Germline assignment: CDR1 LNHDA and CDR2 SQIVND (reference sequence). V was cut by 2 bases and J by 7 bases, with 8 bases left in between. The CDR3 coding sequence is TGTGCCAGTAGTATAAGGGGGAATGAAGCTTTCTTT. This gives the protein CASSIRGNEAFF.

J is TRBJ2-7 and V is TRBV7-9; the match to TRBD1 covers 10 bases. Per germline, CDR1 SEHNR and CDR2 FQNEAQ (reference sequence). The J segment lost 5 bases and the V segment lost 5 bases, leaving 6 bases of the junction unmatched. The CDR3 spans 14 residues. CDR3 amino acids: CASSPTGTGDEQYF. CDR3 bases: TGTGCCAGCAGCCCCACAGGGACAGGGGACGAGCAGTACTTC.

As regards this clone: Germline and junction disagree at one end, which may indicate a read error. The rearrangement uses TRBV4-3 and TRBJ2-2; the match to TRBD2 covers 10 bases. The germline V gene has CDR1 LGHNA and CDR2 YSLEER. This CDR3 is 15 amino acids long. The CDR3 DNA sequence: TGCGCCAGCAGCCCGGGACTAGCGCGCACCGGGGAGCTGCTTTTT. Its translation is CASSPGLARTGELLF.

The V gene is TRBV28, the J gene TRBJ2-1, with D tentatively TRBD2 (5 bases). Germline CDR1 MDHEN, CDR2 SYDVKM. V dropped 2 bases and J dropped 3 bases, with 17 bases sitting between them. The CDR3 extends over 17 amino acids. The CDR3 coding sequence is TGTGCCAGCAGTTTACTTAAGGGAGACGTACGCTACAATGAGCAGTTCTTC. It encodes CASSLLKGDVRYNEQFF.

The J gene is TRBJ1-4, the V gene TRBV28; TRBD1 might be the D (6 bases). The CDR3 has 16 amino acids. The germline V gene has CDR1 MDHEN and CDR2 SYDVKM. With 5 bases removed from V and 4 bases from J, the gap between germline ends came to 17 bases. CDR3 nucleotide sequence: TGTGCCAGCAGTATCCCCAGGGGCGCAAATAATGAAAAACTGTTTTTT. Its protein product is CASSIPRGANNEKLFF.

The chain combines TRBV7-9 with TRBJ2-7; 7 bases are shared with TRBD1. V lost 0 bases, J lost 1 base, and 6 bases stayed unmatched. Germline CDR1 SEHNR, CDR2 FQNEAQ (reference sequence). CDR3 length: 16 residues. CDR3 DNA: TGTGCCAGCAGCTTAGCAGGGGGCGTATCATCCTACGAGCAGTACTTC. Amino acid sequence: CASSLAGGVSSYEQYF.

This rearrangement joins TRBV7-6 to TRBJ1-1, with 10 bases identical to TRBD1. The germline V gene encodes CDR1 SGHVS and CDR2 FNYEAQ. This CDR3 has 14 amino acids. V was clipped by 5 bases and J by 5 bases; unmatched bases: 5. CDR3 amino acids: CASSVRDRGTEAFF. In DNA form, the CDR3 reads TGTGCCAGCAGCGTCCGGGACAGGGGTACTGAAGCTTTCTTT.

The genes are TRBV7-9 and TRBJ1-2, with D hard to call. CDR3 length: 14 residues. Trimming removed 5 bases at V and 5 bases at J, with 15 bases between. Germline V gene data show CDR1 as SEHNR and CDR2 as FQNEAQ (reference sequence). CDR3 residues: CASSPVGSLYGYTF. Here the CDR3 DNA reads TGTGCCAGCAGCCCCGTAGGGAGTCTTTATGGCTACACCTTC.

A few counts support this clone. The rearrangement links TRBV7-2 to TRBJ1-1, with TRBD1 as a possible D gene (5 bases). The CDR3 runs 15 residues. Trimming removed 5 bases at V and 2 bases at J, with 15 bases between. CDR1 is SGHTA and CDR2 is FQGNSA in the germline V gene. CDR3 loop: CASSRGGPRNTEAFF. Written as DNA, the CDR3 is TGTGCCAGCAGCCGGGGGGGACCGAGAAACACTGAAGCTTTCTTT.

This chain links TRBV7-6 with TRBJ2-1; tentatively, D is TRBD2 (6 bases). V lost 5 bases to trimming and J lost 12 bases, with 17 bases between them. CDR1 is SGHVS, CDR2 FNYEAQ, per germline. The CDR3 covers 13 residues. The CDR3 reads CASSRTTQSSQFF. CDR3 nucleotide sequence: TGTGCCAGCAGCCGGACTACCCAGTCCTCGCAGTTCTTC.

This clone has more than one count but fewer than ten. The rearrangement joins TRBV28 to TRBJ2-2; no clear D. Trimming stripped 5 bases from V and 6 bases from J, with 13 bases between. The CDR3 has 14 residues. The germline CDR1 and CDR2 sequences are MDHEN and SYDVKM. CDR3 protein: CASSTPAGSGELFF. The CDR3 DNA reads as TGTGCCAGCAGTACCCCCGCAGGTTCCGGGGAGCTGTTTTTT.

This chain uses TRBV4-1 with TRBJ2-7; weak D call: TRBD1 (5 bases). Trimming pared 4 bases from V and 3 bases from J, leaving 7 bases between. The germline gives CDR1 MGHRA, CDR2 YSYEKL. CDR3 length: 12 residues. The CDR3 here is CASSRGGYEQYF. CDR3 coding DNA: TGCGCCAGCAGCCGGGGCGGCTACGAGCAGTACTTC.

This chain uses TRBV6-5 with TRBJ1-5; a weak D match, TRBD1 (5 bases). Germline V gives CDR1 MNHEY, CDR2 SVGAGI. With 2 bases removed from V and 3 bases from J, the gap between germline ends came to 8 bases. The CDR3 runs 14 residues. The CDR3 nucleotides are TGTGCCAGCAGTTACAGGGGTTTCAATCAGCCCCAGCATTTT. This gives the protein CASSYRGFNQPQHF.

This chain uses TRBV12-5 with TRBJ1-1; 8 positions agree with TRBD1. Losses at the gene ends were 1 base for V and 8 bases for J; bases not matched to a gene: 6. The CDR3 has 14 amino acids. Germline V gene sequence: CDR1 LGHNT, CDR2 FRNRAP. The CDR3 region has the DNA TGTGCTAGTGGTTTGGCCCCGGACAGGGCCGAAGCTTTCTTT. Protein sequence: CASGLAPDRAEAFF.

The V gene is TRBV2, the J gene TRBJ2-5; the D gene is possibly TRBD1 (5 bases). The J call may be faulty, since TRBJ2-7 better matches the DNA end. The CDR3 totals 12 residues. CDR1 is SNHLY, CDR2 FYNNEI, per germline. CDR3 bases: TGTGCCAGCAGTGAAGTAAGGGGCGAGCAGTACTTC. This gives the protein CASSEVRGEQYF.